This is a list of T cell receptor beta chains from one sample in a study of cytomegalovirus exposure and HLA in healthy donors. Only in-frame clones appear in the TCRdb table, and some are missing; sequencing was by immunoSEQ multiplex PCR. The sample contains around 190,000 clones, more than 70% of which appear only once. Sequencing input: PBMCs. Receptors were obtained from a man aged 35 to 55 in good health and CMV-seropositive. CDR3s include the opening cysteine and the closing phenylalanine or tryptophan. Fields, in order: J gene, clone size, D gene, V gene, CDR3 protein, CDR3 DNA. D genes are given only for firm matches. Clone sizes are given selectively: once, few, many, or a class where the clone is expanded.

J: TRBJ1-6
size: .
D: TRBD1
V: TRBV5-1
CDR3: CASSRTGQHNSPLHF
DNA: TGCGCCAGCAGCAGAACGGGACAGCATAATTCACCCCTCCACTTT

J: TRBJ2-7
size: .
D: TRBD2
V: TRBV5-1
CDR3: CASSPTSGPQYEQYF
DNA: TGCGCCAGCAGCCCTACTAGCGGGCCGCAATACGAGCAGTACTTC

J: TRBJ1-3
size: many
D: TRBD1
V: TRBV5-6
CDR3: CASSLRTGLGNTIYF
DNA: TGTGCCAGCAGCTTGCGGACAGGGTTAGGAAACACCATATATTTT

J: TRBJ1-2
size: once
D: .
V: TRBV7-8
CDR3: CASSLEPRNYGYTF
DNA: TGTGCCAGCAGCTTAGAGCCCCGGAACTATGGCTACACCTTC

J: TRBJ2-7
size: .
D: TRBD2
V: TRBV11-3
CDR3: CASSTLSGRARGEQYF
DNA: TGTGCCAGCAGCACCCTTAGCGGGAGGGCCCGCGGCGAGCAGTACTTC

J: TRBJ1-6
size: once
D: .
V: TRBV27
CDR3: CASKIFRVLNSPLHF
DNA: TGTGCCAGCAAAATCTTCCGGGTCCTTAATTCACCCCTCCACTTT

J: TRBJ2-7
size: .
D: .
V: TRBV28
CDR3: CASIQGTLSYEQYF
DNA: TGTGCCAGCATCCAGGGCACCCTCTCCTACGAGCAGTACTTC

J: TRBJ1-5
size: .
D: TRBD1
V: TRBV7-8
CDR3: CASSLGQGVGNQPQHF
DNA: TGTGCCAGCAGCTTGGGACAGGGGGTAGGAAATCAGCCCCAGCATTTT

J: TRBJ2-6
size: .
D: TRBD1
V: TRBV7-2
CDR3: CASSLDSGTGTGANVLTF
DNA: TGTGCCAGCAGCTTAGATTCCGGGACAGGGACTGGGGCCAACGTCCTGACTTTC

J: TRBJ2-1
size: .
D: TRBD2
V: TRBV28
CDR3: CASSQSSGPLWDEQFF
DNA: TGTGCCAGCAGTCAATCTAGCGGACCCCTGTGGGATGAGCAGTTCTTC

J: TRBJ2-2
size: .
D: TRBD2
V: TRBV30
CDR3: CAWSVRTSGRWTGELFF
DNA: TGTGCCTGGAGTGTACGGACTAGCGGGAGATGGACCGGGGAGCTGTTTTTT

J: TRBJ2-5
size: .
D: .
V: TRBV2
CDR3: CASSGQVRETQYF
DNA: TGTGCCAGCAGTGGACAGGTTCGGGAGACCCAGTACTTC

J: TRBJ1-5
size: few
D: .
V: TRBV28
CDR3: CASSRQEQNQPQHF
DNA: TGTGCCAGCAGTCGACAGGAGCAAAATCAGCCCCAGCATTTT

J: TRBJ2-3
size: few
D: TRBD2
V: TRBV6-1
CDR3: CASSDSTSGPDTQYF
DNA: TGTGCCAGCAGTGACTCGACTAGCGGGCCAGATACGCAGTATTTT

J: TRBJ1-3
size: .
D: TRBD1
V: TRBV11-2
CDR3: CASSLQGAAGNTIYF
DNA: TGTGCCAGCAGCCTACAGGGGGCGGCGGGAAACACCATATATTTT

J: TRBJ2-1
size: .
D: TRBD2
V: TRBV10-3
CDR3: CAIRGLAGGEQFF
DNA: TGTGCCATCAGAGGACTAGCGGGAGGTGAGCAGTTCTTC

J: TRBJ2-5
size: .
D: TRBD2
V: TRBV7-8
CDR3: CASSFFGGRGSGETQYF
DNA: TGTGCCAGCAGCTTTTTCGGCGGGAGGGGTTCCGGAGAGACCCAGTACTTC

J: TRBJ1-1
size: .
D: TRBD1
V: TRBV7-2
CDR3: CASSGRTGWTEAFF
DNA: TGTGCCAGCAGCGGTAGGACAGGGTGGACTGAAGCTTTCTTT

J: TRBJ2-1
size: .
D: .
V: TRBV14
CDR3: CASSQDTYNEQFF
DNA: TGTGCCAGCAGCCAAGACACCTACAATGAGCAGTTCTTC

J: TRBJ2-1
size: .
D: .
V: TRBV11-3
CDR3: CASSLNSLSSYNEQFF
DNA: TGTGCCAGCAGCTTAAACAGTTTGAGCTCCTACAATGAGCAGTTCTTC

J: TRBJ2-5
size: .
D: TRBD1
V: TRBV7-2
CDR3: CASSRGTVETQYF
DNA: TGTGCCAGCAGCCGAGGGACAGTGGAGACCCAGTACTTC

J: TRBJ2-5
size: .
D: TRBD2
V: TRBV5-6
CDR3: CASSLSGAGRETQYF
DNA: TGTGCCAGCAGCCTTAGCGGGGCAGGGCGGGAGACCCAGTACTTC

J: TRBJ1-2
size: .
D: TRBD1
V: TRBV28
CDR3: CASSYFQGDGGYTF
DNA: TGTGCCAGCAGTTATTTTCAGGGGGACGGTGGCTACACCTTC

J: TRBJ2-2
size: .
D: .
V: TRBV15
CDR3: CATSRDQITGELFF
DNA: TGTGCCACCAGCAGAGATCAAATTACCGGGGAGCTGTTTTTT

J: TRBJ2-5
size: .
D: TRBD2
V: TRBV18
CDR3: CASSQSGTSGETQYF
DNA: TGTGCCAGCTCGCAGTCCGGGACTAGCGGCGAGACCCAGTACTTC

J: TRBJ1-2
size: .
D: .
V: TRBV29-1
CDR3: CSVVTGLGGYTF
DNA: TGCAGCGTTGTCACAGGGTTAGGTGGCTACACCTTC

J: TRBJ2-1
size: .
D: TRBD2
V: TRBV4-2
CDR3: CASSRSGSSYNEQFF
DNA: TGTGCCAGCAGCCGGAGCGGGAGCTCCTACAATGAGCAGTTCTTC

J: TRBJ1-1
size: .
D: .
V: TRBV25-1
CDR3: CASKANLGPNIITEAFF
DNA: TGTGCCAGTAAAGCGAATTTGGGGCCTAATATCATCACTGAAGCTTTCTTT

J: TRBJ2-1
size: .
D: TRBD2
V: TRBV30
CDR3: CAWSNAAGGPNPYNEQFF
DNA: TGTGCCTGGAGTAATGCAGCGGGAGGGCCAAATCCTTACAATGAGCAGTTCTTC

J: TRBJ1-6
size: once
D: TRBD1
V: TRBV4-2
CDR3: CASSQDAQATGANSPLHF
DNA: TGTGCCAGCAGCCAAGACGCCCAAGCGACAGGGGCCAACTCACCCCTCCACTTT

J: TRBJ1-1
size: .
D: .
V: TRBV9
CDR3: CASSPPSPGGHQNTEAFF
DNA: TGTGCCAGCAGCCCCCCATCCCCGGGGGGACACCAGAACACTGAAGCTTTCTTT

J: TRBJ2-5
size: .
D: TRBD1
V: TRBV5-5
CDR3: CASSLSGAQGKTQYF
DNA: TGTGCCAGCAGCTTGTCTGGGGCACAGGGGAAGACCCAGTACTTC

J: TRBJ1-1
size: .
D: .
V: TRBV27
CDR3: CASSPPGANTEAFF
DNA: TGTGCCAGCAGTCCGCCCGGAGCGAACACTGAAGCTTTCTTT

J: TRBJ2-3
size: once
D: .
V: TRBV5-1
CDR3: CASSGNTGGVTDTQYF
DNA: TGCGCCAGCAGCGGAAATACAGGCGGGGTCACAGATACGCAGTATTTT

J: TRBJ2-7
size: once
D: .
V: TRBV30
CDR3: CALEVGGQTYEQYF
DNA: TGTGCGCTGGAGGTCGGCGGGCAGACCTACGAGCAGTACTTC

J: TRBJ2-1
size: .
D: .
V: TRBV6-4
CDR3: CASSLGGANEQFF
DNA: TGTGCCAGCAGTTTGGGAGGAGCCAATGAGCAGTTCTTC

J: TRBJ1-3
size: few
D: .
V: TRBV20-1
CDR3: CSAKQGNTIYF
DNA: TGCAGTGCTAAACAGGGAAACACCATATATTTT

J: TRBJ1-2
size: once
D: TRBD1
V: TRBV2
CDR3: CASSEAQKTDRSNYGYTF
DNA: TGTGCCAGCAGTGAAGCGCAGAAAACGGACAGGTCGAACTATGGCTACACCTTC

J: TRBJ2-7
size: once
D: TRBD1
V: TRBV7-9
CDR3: CASSAGQGRLAYEQYF
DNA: TGTGCCAGCAGCGCCGGACAGGGGCGACTAGCCTACGAGCAGTACTTC

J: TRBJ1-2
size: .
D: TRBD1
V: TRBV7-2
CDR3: CASSWRGQGGGGYTF
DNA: TGTGCCAGCAGCTGGAGGGGACAGGGGGGAGGAGGCTACACCTTC

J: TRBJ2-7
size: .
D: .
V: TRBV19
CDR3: CASSMVSDSSYEQYF
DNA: TGTGCCAGTAGTATGGTCAGCGACTCCTCCTACGAGCAGTACTTC

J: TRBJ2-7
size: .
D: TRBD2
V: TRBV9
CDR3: CASSVGATSVLREQYF
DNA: TGTGCCAGCAGCGTGGGGGCGACTAGCGTCTTGAGGGAGCAGTACTTC

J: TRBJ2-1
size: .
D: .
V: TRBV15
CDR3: CATSRVGAYNEQFF
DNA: TGTGCCACCAGCAGAGTAGGAGCCTACAATGAGCAGTTCTTC

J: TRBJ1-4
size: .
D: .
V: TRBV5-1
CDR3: CASSLSGVNEKLFF
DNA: TGCGCCAGCAGCTTGAGCGGGGTGAATGAAAAACTGTTTTTT

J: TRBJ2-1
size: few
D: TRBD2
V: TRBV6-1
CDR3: CASSEAWRENEQFF
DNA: TGTGCCAGCAGTGAAGCGTGGCGGGAGAATGAGCAGTTCTTC

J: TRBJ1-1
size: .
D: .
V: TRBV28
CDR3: CASSEPGGNTEAFF
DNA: TGTGCCAGCAGCGAGCCGGGGGGGAACACTGAAGCTTTCTTT

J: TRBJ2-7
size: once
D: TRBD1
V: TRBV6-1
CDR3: CASSADRDYEQYF
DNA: TGTGCCAGCAGTGCCGACAGGGACTACGAGCAGTACTTC

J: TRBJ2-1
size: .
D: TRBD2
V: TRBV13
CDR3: CASSSTLTSGAYNEQFF
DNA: TGTGCCAGCAGCTCGACGTTAACTAGCGGAGCATACAATGAGCAGTTCTTC

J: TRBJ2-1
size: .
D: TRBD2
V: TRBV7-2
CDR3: CASSFLAGGAYNEQFF
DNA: TGTGCCAGCAGCTTCTTAGCGGGAGGAGCCTACAATGAGCAGTTCTTC

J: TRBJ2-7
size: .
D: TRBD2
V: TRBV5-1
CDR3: CASSSLSSGRAAYEQYF
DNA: TGCGCCAGCAGCTCATTATCCAGCGGGAGGGCCGCCTACGAGCAGTACTTC

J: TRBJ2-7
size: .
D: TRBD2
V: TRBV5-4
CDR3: CASSATSGASYEQYF
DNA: TGTGCCAGCAGCGCCACTAGCGGGGCCTCCTACGAGCAGTACTTC

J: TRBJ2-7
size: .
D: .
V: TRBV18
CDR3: CASSPPSRAYEQYF
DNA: TGTGCCAGCTCACCACCGTCGCGGGCCTACGAGCAGTACTTC

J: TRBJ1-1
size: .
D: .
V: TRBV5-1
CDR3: CASSLDRQNTEAFF
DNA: TGCGCCAGCAGCTTGGACAGACAGAACACTGAAGCTTTCTTT

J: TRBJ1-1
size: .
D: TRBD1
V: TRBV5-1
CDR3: CASSPTSTGLGTEAFF
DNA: TGCGCCAGCAGCCCGACCTCGACAGGGTTAGGAACTGAAGCTTTCTTT

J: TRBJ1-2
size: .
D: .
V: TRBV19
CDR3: CASSIDLGSRGGGYTF
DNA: TGTGCCAGTAGTATTGATTTGGGCAGCCGAGGGGGAGGCTACACCTTC

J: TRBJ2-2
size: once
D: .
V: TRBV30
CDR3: CAWSVDPSPGELFF
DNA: TGTGCCTGGAGTGTAGATCCGAGCCCCGGGGAGCTGTTTTTT